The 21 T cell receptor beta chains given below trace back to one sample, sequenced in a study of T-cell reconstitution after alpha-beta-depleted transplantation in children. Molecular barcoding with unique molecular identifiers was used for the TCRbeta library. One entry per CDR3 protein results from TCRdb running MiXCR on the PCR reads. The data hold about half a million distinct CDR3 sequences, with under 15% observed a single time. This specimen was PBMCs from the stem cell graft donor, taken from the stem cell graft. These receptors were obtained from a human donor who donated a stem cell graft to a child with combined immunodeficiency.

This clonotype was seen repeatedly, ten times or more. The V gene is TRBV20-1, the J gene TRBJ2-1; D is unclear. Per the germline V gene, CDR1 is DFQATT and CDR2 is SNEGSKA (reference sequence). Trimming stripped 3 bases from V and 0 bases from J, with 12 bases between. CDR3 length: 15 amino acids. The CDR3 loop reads CSASNGRSSYNEQFF. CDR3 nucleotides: TGCAGTGCTAGTAACGGGCGGAGCTCCTACAATGAGCAGTTCTTC.

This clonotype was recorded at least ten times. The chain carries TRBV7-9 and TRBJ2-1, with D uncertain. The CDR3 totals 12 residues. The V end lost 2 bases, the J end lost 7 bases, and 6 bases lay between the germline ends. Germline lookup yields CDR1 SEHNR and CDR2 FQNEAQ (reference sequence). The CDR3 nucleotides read TGTGCCAGCAGCTTAAACCCTAATGAGCAGTTCTTC. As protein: CASSLNPNEQFF. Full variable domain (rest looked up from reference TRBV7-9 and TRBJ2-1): DTGVSQNPRHKITKRGQNVTFRCDPISEHNRLYWYRQTLGQGPEFLTYFQNEAQLEKSRLLSDRFSAERPKGSFSTLEIQRTEQGDSAMYLCASSLNPNEQFFGPGTRLTVL.

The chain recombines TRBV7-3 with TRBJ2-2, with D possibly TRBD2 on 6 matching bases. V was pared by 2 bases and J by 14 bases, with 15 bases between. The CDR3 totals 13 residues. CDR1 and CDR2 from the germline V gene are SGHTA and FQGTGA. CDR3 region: CASSLRGDGLLFF. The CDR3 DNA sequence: TGTGCCAGCAGCTTACGCGGGGACGGACTTCTGTTTTTT.

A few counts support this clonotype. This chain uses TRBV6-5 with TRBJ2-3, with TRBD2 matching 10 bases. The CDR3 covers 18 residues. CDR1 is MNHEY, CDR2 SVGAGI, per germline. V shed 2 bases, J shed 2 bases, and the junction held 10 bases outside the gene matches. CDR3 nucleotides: TGTGCCAGCAGTTACACTCCCCCCACTAGCGGGGACACAGATACGCAGTATTTT. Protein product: CASSYTPPTSGDTDTQYF.

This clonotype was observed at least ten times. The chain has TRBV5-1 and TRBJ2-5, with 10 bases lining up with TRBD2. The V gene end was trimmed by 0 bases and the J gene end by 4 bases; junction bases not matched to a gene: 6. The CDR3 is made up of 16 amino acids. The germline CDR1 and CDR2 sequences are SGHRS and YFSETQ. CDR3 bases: TGCGCCAGCAGCTTGGCTCTAGCGGGAGAAGGAGAGACCCAGTACTTC. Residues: CASSLALAGEGETQYF.

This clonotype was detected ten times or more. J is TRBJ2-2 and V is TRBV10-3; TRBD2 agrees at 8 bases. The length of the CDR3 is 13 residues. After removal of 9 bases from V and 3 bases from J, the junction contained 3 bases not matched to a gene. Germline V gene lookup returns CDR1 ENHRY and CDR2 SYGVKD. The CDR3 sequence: CAISAGDTGELFF. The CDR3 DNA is TGTGCCATTTCAGCGGGGGACACCGGGGAGCTGTTTTTT.

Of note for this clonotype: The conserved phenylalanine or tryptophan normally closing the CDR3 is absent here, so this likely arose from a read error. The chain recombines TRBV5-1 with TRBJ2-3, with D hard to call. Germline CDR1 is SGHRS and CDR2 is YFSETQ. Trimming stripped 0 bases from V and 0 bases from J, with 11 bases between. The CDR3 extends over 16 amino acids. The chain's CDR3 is CASSLGATWSTDTQYV. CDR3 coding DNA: TGCGCCAGCAGCTTGGGCGCAACCTGGAGCACAGATACGCAGTATGTT.

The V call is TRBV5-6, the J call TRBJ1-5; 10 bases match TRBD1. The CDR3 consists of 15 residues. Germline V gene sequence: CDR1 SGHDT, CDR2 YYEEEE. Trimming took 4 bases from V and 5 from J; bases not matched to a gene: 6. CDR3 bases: TGTGCCAGCAGCCGGGACAGGGGAGGTTATCAGCCCCAGCATTTT. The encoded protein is CASSRDRGGYQPQHF.

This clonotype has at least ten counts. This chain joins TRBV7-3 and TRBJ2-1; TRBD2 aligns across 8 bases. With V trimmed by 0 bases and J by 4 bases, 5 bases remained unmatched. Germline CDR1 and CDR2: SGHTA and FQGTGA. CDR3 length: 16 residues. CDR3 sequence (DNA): TGTGCCAGCAGCTTAACGCGGGGCGGGAGGTACAATGAGCAGTTCTTC. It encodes CASSLTRGGRYNEQFF.

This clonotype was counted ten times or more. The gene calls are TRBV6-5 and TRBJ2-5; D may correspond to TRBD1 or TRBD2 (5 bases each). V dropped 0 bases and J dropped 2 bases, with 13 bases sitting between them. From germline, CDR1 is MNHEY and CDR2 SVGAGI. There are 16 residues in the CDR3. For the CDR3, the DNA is TGTGCCAGCAGTTACTCGTGGGGGTCGCGACAAGAGACCCAGTACTTC. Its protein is CASSYSWGSRQETQYF.

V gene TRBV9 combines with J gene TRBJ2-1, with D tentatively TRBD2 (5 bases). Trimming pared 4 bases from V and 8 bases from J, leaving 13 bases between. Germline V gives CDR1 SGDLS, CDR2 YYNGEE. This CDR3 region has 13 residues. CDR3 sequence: CASSPDSWDEQFF. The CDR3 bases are TGTGCCAGCAGCCCGGACTCTTGGGATGAGCAGTTCTTC.

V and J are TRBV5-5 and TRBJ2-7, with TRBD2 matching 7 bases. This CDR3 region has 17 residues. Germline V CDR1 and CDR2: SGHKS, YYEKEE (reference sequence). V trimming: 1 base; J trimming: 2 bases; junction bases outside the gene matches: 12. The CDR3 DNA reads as TGTGCCAGCAGCTTGTGGGGGGGATGGCGGGCAACCTACGAGCAGTACTTC. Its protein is CASSLWGGWRATYEQYF.

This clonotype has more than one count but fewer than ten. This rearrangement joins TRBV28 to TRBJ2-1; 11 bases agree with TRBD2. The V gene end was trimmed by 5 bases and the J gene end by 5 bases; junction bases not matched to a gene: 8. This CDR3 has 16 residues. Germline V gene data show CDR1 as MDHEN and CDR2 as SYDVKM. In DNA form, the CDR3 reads TGTGCCAGCAGTCTAATAGCGGGGGGGCCTAACAATGAGCAGTTCTTC. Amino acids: CASSLIAGGPNNEQFF.

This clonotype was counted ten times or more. The CDR3 loop reads CATSRDPRYEQYF. In nucleotides, the CDR3 is TGTGCCACCAGCAGAGATCCCCGCTACGAGCAGTACTTC. J is TRBJ2-7 and V is TRBV15; D gene ambiguous. Germline V gene data show CDR1 as LNHNV and CDR2 as YYDKDF (reference sequence). Trimming removed 0 bases from V and 3 bases from J, with 6 bases in between. The length of the CDR3 is 13 residues.

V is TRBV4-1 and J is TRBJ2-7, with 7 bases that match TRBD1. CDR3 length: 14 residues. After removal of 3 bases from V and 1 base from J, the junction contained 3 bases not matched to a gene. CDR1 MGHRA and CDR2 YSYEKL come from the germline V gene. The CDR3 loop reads CASSQNRGSYEQYF. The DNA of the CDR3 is TGCGCCAGCAGCCAGAACAGGGGTTCCTACGAGCAGTACTTC.

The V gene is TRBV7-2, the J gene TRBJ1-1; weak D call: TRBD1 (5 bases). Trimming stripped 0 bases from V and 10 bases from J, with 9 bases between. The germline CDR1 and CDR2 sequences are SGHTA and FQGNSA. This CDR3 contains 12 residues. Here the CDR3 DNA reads TGTGCCAGCAGCTTAGCAACAGGAAGAGCTTTCTTT. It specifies CASSLATGRAFF.

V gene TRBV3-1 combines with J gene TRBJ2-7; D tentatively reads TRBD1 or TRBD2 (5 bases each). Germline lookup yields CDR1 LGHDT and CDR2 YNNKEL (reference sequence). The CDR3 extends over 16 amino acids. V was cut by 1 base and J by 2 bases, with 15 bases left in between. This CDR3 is CASSQGTWTSPYEQYF. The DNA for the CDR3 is TGTGCCAGCAGCCAAGGGACATGGACTTCGCCCTACGAGCAGTACTTC.

The chain's CDR3 is CASDSGTATGELFF. In DNA form, the CDR3 reads TGTGCCAGCGATTCCGGGACAGCCACCGGGGAGCTGTTTTTT. This chain joins TRBV6-2 or TRBV6-3 and TRBJ2-2, with TRBD1 matching over 7 bases. The CDR3 sequence is 14 residues long. Germline loops: CDR1 MNHEY, CDR2 SVGEGT. V gave up 8 bases and J gave up 4 bases; unmatched junction bases: 7.

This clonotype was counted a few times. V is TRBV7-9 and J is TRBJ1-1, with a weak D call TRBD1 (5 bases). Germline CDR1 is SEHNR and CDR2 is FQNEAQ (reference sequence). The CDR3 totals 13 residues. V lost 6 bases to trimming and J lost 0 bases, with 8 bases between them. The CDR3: CASRRGLNTEAFF. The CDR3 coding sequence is TGTGCCAGCAGAAGGGGACTGAACACTGAAGCTTTCTTT. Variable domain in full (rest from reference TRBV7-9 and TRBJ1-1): DTGVSQNPRHKITKRGQNVTFRCDPISEHNRLYWYRQTLGQGPEFLTYFQNEAQLEKSRLLSDRFSAERPKGSFSTLEIQRTEQGDSAMYLCASRRGLNTEAFFGQGTRLTVV.

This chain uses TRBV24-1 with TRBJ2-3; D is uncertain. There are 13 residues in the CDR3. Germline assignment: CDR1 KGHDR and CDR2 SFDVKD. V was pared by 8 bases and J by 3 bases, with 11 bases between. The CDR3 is CATKSFQTDTQYF. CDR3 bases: TGTGCCACCAAGTCCTTCCAAACAGATACGCAGTATTTT.

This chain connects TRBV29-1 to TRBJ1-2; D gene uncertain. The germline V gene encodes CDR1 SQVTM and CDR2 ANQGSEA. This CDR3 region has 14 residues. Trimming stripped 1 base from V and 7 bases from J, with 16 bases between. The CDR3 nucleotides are TGCAGCGTTGAAGGGTCAGCCGGATGGGGTGGCTACACCTTC. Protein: CSVEGSAGWGGYTF.